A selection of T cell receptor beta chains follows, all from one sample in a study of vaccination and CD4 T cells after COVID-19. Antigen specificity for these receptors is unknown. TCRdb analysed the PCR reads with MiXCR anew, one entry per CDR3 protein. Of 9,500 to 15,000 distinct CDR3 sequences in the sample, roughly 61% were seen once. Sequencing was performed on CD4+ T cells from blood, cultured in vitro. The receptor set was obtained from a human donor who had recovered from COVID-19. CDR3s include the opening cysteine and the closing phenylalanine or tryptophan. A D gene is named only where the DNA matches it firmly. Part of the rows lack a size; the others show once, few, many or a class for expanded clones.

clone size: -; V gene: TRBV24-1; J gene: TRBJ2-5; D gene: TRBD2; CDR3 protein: CATSDQGLAGHQETQYF; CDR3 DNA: TGTGCCACCAGTGACCAAGGACTAGCGGGCCATCAAGAGACCCAGTACTTC
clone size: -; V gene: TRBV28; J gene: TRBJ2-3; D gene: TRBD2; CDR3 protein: CASSLWQTKTSGRGTDTQYF; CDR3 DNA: TGTGCCAGCAGTTTATGGCAGACGAAGACTAGCGGGAGGGGTACAGATACGCAGTATTTT
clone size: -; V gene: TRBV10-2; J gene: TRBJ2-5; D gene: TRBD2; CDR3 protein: CASSRSGRPQETQYF; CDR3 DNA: TGCGCCAGCTCTCGGAGCGGGAGGCCCCAAGAGACCCAGTACTTC
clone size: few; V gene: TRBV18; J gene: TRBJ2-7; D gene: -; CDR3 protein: CASSPRAPPEEQYF; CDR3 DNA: TGTGCCAGCTCACCACGGGCACCACCGGAAGAGCAGTACTTC
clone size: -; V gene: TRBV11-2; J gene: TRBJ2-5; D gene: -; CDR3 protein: CASSLERLRTQYF; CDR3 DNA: TGTGCCAGCAGCTTGGAAAGGTTGCGAACCCAGTACTTC
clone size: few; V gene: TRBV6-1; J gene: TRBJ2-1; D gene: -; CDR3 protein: CASPSPFYNEQFF; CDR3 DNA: TGTGCCAGCCCCTCTCCCTTTTACAATGAGCAGTTCTTC
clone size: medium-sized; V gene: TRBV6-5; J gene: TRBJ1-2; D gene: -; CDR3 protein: CASSYTANYGYTF; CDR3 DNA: TGTGCCAGCAGTTACACAGCTAACTATGGCTACACCTTC
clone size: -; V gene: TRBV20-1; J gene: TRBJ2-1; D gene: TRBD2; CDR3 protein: CSADPGLGQFF; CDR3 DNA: TGCAGTGCTGACCCTGGACTAGGGCAGTTCTTC
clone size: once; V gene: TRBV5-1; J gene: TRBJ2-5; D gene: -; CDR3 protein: CASSLASPGSETQYF; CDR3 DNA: TGCGCCAGCAGCTTGGCTTCCCCAGGGTCGGAGACCCAGTACTTC
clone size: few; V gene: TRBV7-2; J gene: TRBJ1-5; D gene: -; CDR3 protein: CASSILTNSNQPQHF; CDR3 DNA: TGTGCCAGCAGCATATTGACTAATAGCAATCAGCCCCAGCATTTT
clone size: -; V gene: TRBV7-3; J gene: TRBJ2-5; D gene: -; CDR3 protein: CASSLNSQETQYF; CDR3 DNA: TGTGCCAGCAGCTTGAACAGCCAAGAGACCCAGTACTTC
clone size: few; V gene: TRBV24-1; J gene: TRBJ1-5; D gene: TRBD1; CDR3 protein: CATSDVRLGDRGWSQPQHF; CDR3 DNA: TGTGCCACCAGTGATGTCCGTCTGGGGGACAGGGGATGGAGTCAGCCCCAGCATTTT
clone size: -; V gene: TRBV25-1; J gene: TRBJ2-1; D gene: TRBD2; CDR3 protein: CASTPPGGGGRSYNEQFF; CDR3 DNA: TGTGCCAGCACCCCTCCCGGTGGTGGCGGGAGATCCTACAATGAGCAGTTCTTC
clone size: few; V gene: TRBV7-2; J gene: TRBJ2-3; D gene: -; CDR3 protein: CASTLLNPDTQYF; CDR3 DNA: TGTGCCAGCACCCTACTAAACCCAGATACGCAGTATTTT
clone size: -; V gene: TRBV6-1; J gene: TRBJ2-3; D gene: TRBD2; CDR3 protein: CASRGGLGLAGSDTQYF; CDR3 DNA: TGTGCCAGCAGGGGGGGACTAGGACTAGCGGGCTCAGATACGCAGTATTTT
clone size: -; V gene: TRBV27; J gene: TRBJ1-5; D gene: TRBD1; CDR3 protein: CASRDRVNQPQHF; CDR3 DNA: TGTGCCAGTAGAGACAGGGTGAATCAGCCCCAGCATTTT
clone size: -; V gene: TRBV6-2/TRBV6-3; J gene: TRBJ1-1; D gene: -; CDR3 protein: CASSRFGTLRAFF; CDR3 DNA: TGTGCCAGCAGCAGATTCGGAACCCTCCGGGCTTTCTTT
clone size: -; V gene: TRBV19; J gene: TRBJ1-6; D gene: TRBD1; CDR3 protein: CASTLGQRNSPLHF; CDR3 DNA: TGTGCCAGTACCCTGGGACAGCGGAATTCACCCCTCCACTTT
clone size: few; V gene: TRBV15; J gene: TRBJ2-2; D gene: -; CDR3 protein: CATSRGGQNTGELFF; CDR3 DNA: TGTGCCACCAGCAGAGGAGGCCAGAACACCGGGGAGCTGTTTTTT
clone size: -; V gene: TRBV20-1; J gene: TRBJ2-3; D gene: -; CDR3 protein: CSARGGGGAATTDTQYF; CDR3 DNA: TGCAGTGCTAGAGGGGGTGGCGGAGCGGCGACCACAGATACGCAGTATTTT
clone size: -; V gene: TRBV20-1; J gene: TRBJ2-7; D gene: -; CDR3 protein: CSARDGPGDWQYF; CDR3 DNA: TGCAGTGCTAGAGACGGACCGGGTGATTGGCAGTACTTC
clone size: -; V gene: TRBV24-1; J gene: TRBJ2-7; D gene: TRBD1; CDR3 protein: CATSDGQDREQYF; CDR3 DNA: TGTGCCACCAGTGACGGACAGGATAGGGAGCAGTACTTC
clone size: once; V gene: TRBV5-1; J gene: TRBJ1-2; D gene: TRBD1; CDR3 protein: CASSQTGGNYGYTF; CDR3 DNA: TGCGCCAGCAGCCAAACAGGGGGCAACTATGGCTACACCTTC
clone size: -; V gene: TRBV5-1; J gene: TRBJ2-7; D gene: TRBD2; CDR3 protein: CASSMRTSGGYEQYF; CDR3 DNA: TGCGCCAGCAGCATGCGGACTAGCGGGGGCTACGAGCAGTACTTC
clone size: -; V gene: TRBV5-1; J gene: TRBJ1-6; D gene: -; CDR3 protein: CASSGSWGYNSPLHF; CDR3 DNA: TGCGCCAGCAGCGGTTCATGGGGGTACAATTCACCCCTCCACTTT
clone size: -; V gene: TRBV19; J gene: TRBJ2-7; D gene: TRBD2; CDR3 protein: CASSSQLGLARFEQYF; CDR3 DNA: TGTGCCAGTAGTTCCCAGTTGGGACTAGCTAGGTTTGAGCAGTACTTC
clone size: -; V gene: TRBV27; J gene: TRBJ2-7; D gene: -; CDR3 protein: CASSPRTPGPRLPEQYF; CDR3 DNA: TGTGCCAGCAGCCCCCGTACCCCGGGCCCTCGGCTACCCGAGCAGTACTTC
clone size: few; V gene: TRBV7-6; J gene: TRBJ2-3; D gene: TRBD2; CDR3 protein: CASSLAGGDTQYF; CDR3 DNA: TGTGCCAGCAGCTTGGCGGGAGGAGATACGCAGTATTTT
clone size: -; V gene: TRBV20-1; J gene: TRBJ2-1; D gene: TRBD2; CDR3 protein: CSARSGSNEQFF; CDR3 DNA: TGCAGTGCTAGAAGCGGGAGTAATGAGCAGTTCTTC
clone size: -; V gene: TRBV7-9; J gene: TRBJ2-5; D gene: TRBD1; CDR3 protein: CASSLSMTGGLETQYF; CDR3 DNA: TGTGCCAGCAGCTTATCAATGACAGGGGGCTTGGAGACCCAGTACTTC
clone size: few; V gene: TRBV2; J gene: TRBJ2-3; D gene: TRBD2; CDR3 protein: CASSERLADTDTQYF; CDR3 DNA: TGTGCCAGCAGTGAACGGCTAGCGGACACAGATACGCAGTATTTT
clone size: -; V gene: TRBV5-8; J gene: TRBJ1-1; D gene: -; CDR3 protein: CASSLWGDMNTEAFF; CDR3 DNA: TGTGCCAGCAGCCTGTGGGGGGACATGAACACTGAAGCTTTCTTT
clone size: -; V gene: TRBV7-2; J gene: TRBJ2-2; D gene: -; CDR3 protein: CASSPYPRKDVSGELFF; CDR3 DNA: TGCGCCAGCAGCCCGTACCCAAGGAAGGATGTTTCCGGGGAGCTGTTTTTT
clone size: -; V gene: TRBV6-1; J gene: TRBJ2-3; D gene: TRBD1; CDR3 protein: CASTARTGTGPDTQYF; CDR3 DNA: TGTGCCAGCACCGCACGGACAGGCACAGGGCCAGATACGCAGTATTTT
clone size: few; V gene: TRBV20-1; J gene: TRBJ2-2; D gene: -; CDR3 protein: CSAKRGHPEVGELFF; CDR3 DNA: TGCAGTGCCAAAAGAGGGCATCCAGAGGTTGGGGAGCTGTTTTTT
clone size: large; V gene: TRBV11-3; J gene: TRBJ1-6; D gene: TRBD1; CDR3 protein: CASSLDPRTGINSPLHF; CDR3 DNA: TGTGCCAGCAGCTTAGATCCCAGGACAGGGATCAACTCACCCCTCCACTTT
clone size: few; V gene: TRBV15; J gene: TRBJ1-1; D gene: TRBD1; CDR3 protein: CATSRPRGGTEAFF; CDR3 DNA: TGTGCCACCAGCAGACCCAGGGGGGGGACTGAAGCTTTCTTT
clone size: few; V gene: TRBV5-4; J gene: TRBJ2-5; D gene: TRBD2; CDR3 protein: CASSLQKREEETQYF; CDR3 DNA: TGTGCCAGCAGCTTACAGAAGCGGGAGGAAGAGACCCAGTACTTC
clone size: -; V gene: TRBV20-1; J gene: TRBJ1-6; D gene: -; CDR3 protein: CSASRQDGSPLHF; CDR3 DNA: TGCAGTGCTAGTCGGCAGGATGGTTCACCCCTCCACTTT
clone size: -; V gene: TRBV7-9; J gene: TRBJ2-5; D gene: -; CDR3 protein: CASSFSVGRQETQYF; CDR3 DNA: TGTGCCAGCAGCTTCTCCGTGGGGCGACAAGAGACCCAGTACTTC
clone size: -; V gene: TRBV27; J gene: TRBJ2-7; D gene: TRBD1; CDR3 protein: CASSPRSGGYEQYF; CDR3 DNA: TGTGCCAGCAGTCCGAGATCAGGGGGATACGAGCAGTACTTC
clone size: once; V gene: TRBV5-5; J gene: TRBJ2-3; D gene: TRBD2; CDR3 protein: CASSWKLPGTSGRADTQYF; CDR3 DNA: TGTGCCAGCAGCTGGAAATTACCCGGGACTAGCGGGAGGGCAGATACGCAGTATTTT
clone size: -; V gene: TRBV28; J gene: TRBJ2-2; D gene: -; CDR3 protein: CASSGRAFGELFF; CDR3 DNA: TGTGCCAGCAGCGGCAGGGCGTTCGGGGAGCTGTTTTTT
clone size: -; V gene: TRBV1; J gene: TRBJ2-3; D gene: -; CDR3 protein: CTSSRLYQITDTQYF; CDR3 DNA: TGCACCAGCAGCCGCCTATACCAAATCACAGATACGCAGTATTTT